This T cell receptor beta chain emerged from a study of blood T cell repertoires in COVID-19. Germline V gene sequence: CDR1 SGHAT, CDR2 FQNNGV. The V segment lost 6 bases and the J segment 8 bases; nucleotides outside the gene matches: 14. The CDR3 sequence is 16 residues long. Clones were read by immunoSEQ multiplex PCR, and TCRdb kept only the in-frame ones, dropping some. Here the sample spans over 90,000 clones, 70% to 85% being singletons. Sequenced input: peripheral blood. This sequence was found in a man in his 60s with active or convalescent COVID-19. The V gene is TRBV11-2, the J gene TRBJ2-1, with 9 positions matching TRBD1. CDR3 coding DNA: TGTGCCAGCAGTCAAGCAGGGACAGGGAATATCTATGAGCAGTTCTTC. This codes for CASSQAGTGNIYEQFF.